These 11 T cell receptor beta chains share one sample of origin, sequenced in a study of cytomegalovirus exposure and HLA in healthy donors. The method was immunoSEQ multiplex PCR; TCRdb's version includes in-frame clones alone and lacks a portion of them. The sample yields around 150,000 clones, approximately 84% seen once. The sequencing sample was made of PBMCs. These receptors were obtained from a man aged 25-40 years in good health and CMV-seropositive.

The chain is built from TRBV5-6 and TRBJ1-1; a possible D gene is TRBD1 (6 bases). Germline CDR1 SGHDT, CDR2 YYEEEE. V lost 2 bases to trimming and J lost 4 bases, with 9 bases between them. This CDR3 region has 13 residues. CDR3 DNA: TGTGCCAGCAGCTTAACAGGGAGCACTGAAGCTTTCTTT. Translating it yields CASSLTGSTEAFF.

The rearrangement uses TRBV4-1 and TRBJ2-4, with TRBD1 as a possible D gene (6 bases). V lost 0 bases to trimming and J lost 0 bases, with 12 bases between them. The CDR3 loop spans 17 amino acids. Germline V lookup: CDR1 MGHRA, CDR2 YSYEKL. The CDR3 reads CASSQEADRIAKNIQYF. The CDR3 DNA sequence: TGCGCCAGCAGCCAAGAGGCCGACAGGATAGCCAAAAACATTCAGTACTTC.

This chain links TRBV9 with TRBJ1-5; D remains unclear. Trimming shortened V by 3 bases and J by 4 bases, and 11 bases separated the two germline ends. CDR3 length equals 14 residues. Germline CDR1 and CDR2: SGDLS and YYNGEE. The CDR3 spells CASSEGDRNQPQHF. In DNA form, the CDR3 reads TGTGCCAGCAGCGAGGGAGACCGTAATCAGCCCCAGCATTTT.

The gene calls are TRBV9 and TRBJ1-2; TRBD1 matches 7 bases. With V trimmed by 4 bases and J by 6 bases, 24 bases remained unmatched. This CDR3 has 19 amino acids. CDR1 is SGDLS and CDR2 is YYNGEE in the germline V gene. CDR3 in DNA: TGTGCCAGCAGCTTAGTGCCCAAGGACAGGCGATTTTTTTTTGATGGCTACACCTTC. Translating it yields CASSLVPKDRRFFFDGYTF. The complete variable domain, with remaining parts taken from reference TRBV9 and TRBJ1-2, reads DSGVTQTPKHLITATGQRVTLRCSPRSGDLSVYWYQQSLDQGLQFLIQYYNGEERAKGNILERFSAQQFPDLHSELNLSSLELGDSALYFCASSLVPKDRRFFFDGYTFGSGTRLTVV.

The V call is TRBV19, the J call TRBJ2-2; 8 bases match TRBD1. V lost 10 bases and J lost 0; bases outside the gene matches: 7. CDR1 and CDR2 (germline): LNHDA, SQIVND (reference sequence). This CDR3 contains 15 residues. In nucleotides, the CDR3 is TGTGCCACGACAGGGGCCCTAGCGAACACCGGGGAGCTGTTTTTT. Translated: CATTGALANTGELFF.

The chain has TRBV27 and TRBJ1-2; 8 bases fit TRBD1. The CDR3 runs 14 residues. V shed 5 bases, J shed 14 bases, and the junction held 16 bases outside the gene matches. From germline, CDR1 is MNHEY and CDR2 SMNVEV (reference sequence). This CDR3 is CASSPGQGLVGGTF. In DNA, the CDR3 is TGTGCCAGCAGTCCCGGACAGGGATTGGTTGGGGGTACCTTC.

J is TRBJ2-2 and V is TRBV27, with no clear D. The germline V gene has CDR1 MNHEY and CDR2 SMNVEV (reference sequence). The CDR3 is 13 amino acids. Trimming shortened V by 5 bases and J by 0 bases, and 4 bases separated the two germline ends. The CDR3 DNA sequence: TGTGCCAGCAGTCAGTCGAACACCGGGGAGCTGTTTTTT. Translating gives CASSQSNTGELFF.

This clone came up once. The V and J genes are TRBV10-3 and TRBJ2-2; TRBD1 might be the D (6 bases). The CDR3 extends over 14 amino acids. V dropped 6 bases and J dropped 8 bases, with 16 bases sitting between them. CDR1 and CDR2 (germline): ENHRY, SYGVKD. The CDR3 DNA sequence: TGTGCCATCAGCGAAGGACAGTCAGTGGGGGAGCTGTTTTTT. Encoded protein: CAISEGQSVGELFF.

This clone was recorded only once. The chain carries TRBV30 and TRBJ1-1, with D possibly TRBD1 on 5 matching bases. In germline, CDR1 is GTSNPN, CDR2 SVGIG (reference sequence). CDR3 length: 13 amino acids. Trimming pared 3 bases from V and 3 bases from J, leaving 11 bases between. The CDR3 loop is CAWREWGDTEAFF. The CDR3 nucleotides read TGTGCCTGGAGAGAATGGGGGGACACTGAAGCTTTCTTT.

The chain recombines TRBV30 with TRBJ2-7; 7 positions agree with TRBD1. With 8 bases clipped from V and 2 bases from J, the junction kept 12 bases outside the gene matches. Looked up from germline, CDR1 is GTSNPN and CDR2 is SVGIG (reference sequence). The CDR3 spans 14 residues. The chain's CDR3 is CAGILGGYPYEQYF. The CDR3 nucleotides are TGTGCCGGGATCCTAGGGGGCTACCCCTACGAGCAGTACTTC.

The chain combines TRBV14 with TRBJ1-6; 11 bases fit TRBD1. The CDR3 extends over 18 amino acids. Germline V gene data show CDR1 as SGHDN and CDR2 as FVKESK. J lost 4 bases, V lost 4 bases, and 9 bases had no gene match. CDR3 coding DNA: TGTGCCAGCAGCCCAAGCCTCGGACAGGGGGCATATAATTCACCCCTCCACTTT. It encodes CASSPSLGQGAYNSPLHF.